These 15 T cell receptor beta chains were sequenced from one sample in a study of blood T cells in healthy people across ages. A second roughly 6 to 11 cycle PCR used barcoded and J-beta primers. TCRdb re-called the 5' RACE reads with MiXCR, one entry per CDR3 protein. The sample has 750,000 to 1,000,000 distinct CDR3 sequences, roughly 28% seen once. The sample was also reused in another study, on T cells of mothers and their children.

The sequencing input was blood. These receptor sequences come from a woman between 40 and 50 years old in good health.

V gene TRBV20-1 combines with J gene TRBJ2-5; 11 bases fit TRBD2. Germline CDR1 and CDR2: DFQATT and SNEGSKA (reference sequence). The CDR3 contains 19 residues. V shed 0 bases and J 5 bases; nucleotides not matched to a gene: 17. DNA of the CDR3: TGCAGTGCTAGAGATCAGGGGTCTAGCGGGGGGCCCTTCGCCGAGACCCAGTACTTC. It yields the protein CSARDQGSSGGPFAETQYF.

In DNA, the CDR3 is TGTGCCAGCGGGACAGGACATAGAGGGAACACTGAAGCTTTCTTT. This sequence encodes CASGTGHRGNTEAFF. The chain is built from TRBV28 and TRBJ1-1; 8 bases are shared with TRBD1. This CDR3 has 15 amino acids. The V segment lost 8 bases and the J segment 1 base; nucleotides outside the gene matches: 9. The germline CDR1 and CDR2 sequences are MDHEN and SYDVKM.

About this clonotype: The junction does not match germline at one end; this may be a read error. The V call is TRBV7-2, the J call TRBJ1-2; D possibly corresponds to TRBD1 (5 bases). Germline lookup yields CDR1 SGHTA and CDR2 FQGNSA. The CDR3 covers 14 residues. For the CDR3, the DNA is TGTGCCAACAGCTCACCAGGGATAAACTATGGCTACACCTTC. Translated, it gives CANSSPGINYGYTF.

This clonotype was counted at least ten times. The gene calls are TRBV7-3 and TRBJ2-7; 11 bases line up with TRBD1. Germline trimming cut 2 bases from V and 3 bases from J; bases unmatched to any gene: 3. Germline V gene lookup returns CDR1 SGHTA and CDR2 FQGTGA. This CDR3 contains 15 residues. CDR3 amino acids: CASSLVGQGDYEQYF. The DNA of the CDR3 is TGTGCCAGCAGCTTAGTGGGACAGGGGGACTACGAGCAGTACTTC.

About this clonotype: One end of the junction varies from germline; a read error may be responsible. This chain joins TRBV5-4 and TRBJ2-1, with 12 bases aligning to TRBD1. Germline assignment: CDR1 SGHNT and CDR2 YYREEE (reference sequence). This CDR3 has 15 residues. CDR3 nucleotides: TGTGCCGGCAGCGCGGGGACAGGGGGCGCGAATGAGCAGTTCTTC. Amino acid sequence: CAGSAGTGGANEQFF.

This clonotype has at least ten counts. The DNA for the CDR3 is TGCAGCGTTGAGGGGGGGGACCTCCCTCCCTACGAGCAGTACTTC. Residues: CSVEGGDLPPYEQYF. This chain uses TRBV29-1 with TRBJ2-7, with 7 positions matching TRBD2. Germline CDR1 is SQVTM and CDR2 is ANQGSEA. The junction had 10 bases not matched to a gene; V was cut back by 3 bases and J by 2 bases. This CDR3 spans 15 amino acids.

This clonotype was recorded many times. This chain links TRBV5-1 with TRBJ2-3; 14 bases map to TRBD2. J gave up 3 bases and V 4 bases, and 7 bases lay outside the gene matches. In germline, CDR1 is SGHRS, CDR2 YFSETQ. The CDR3 runs to 17 residues. The chain's CDR3 is CASSPPGTSGGTDTQYF. The CDR3 nucleotides are TGCGCCAGCAGCCCCCCCGGGACTAGCGGGGGAACAGATACGCAGTATTTT.

This clonotype was counted ten times or more. The genes are TRBV29-1 and TRBJ2-6; 8 nucleotides align to TRBD1. The CDR3 loop spans 16 amino acids. V dropped 4 bases and J dropped 4; count of bases not matched to a gene: 9. From germline, CDR1 is SQVTM and CDR2 ANQGSEA. The chain's CDR3 is CSVGAGGVTGANVLTF. As DNA, the CDR3 is TGCAGCGTTGGGGCAGGGGGCGTCACCGGGGCCAACGTCCTGACTTTC.

This rearrangement joins TRBV9 to TRBJ2-3; 8 nucleotides align to TRBD1. Germline V CDR1 and CDR2: SGDLS, YYNGEE. CDR3 length equals 17 residues. V lost 4 bases, J lost 4 bases, and 14 bases stayed unmatched. The CDR3 loop reads CASSPGPTGEIADTQYF. The CDR3 nucleotides read TGTGCCAGCAGCCCGGGGCCGACAGGGGAGATAGCAGATACGCAGTATTTT.

This chain joins TRBV28 and TRBJ1-5; D is perhaps TRBD1 (6 bases). The V gene lost 5 bases and the J gene lost 2 bases, with 16 bases spanning the gap. The CDR3 loop spans 16 amino acids. Germline CDR1 and CDR2: MDHEN and SYDVKM. CDR3: CASSRSRGVGNQPQHF. Written as DNA, the CDR3 is TGTGCCAGCAGTAGAAGCAGGGGAGTCGGCAATCAGCCCCAGCATTTT.

This clonotype turned up a few times. The chain joins TRBV14 to TRBJ2-5, with D maybe TRBD2 (5 bases). The CDR3 has 12 residues. Germline CDR1 reads SGHDN; CDR2 reads FVKESK. Trimming removed 0 bases from V and 9 bases from J, with 8 bases in between. The CDR3 loop reads CASSQDFGAQYF. The CDR3 region has the DNA TGTGCCAGCAGCCAAGATTTCGGGGCCCAGTACTTC.

This clonotype has more than one count but fewer than ten. J is TRBJ1-5 and V is TRBV20-1; a possible D gene is TRBD1 (5 bases). The CDR3 extends over 10 amino acids. CDR1 is DFQATT, CDR2 SNEGSKA, per germline (reference sequence). For the CDR3, the DNA is TGCAGCCAGGGTAATCAGCCCCAGCATTTT. This translates into CSQGNQPQHF.

The table lists this clonotype with a few counts. The chain carries TRBV3-1 and TRBJ1-2, with a possible D match to TRBD1 (5 bases). CDR3 length: 15 residues. Germline V CDR1 and CDR2: LGHDT, YNNKEL (reference sequence). The V end was cut by 1 base, the J end by 8 bases, with 17 bases between. Written as DNA, the CDR3 is TGTGCCAGCAGCCAAGGGGGACTCGGGGTGGACGGCTACACCTTC. Translated: CASSQGGLGVDGYTF.

The chain links TRBV4-1 to TRBJ2-2, with no clear D. V lost 0 bases and J 3 bases, leaving 8 bases between the germline ends. This CDR3 comprises 15 residues. Germline lookup yields CDR1 MGHRA and CDR2 YSYEKL. The CDR3 reads CASSQDDRDTGELFF. The CDR3 DNA reads as TGCGCCAGCAGCCAAGATGATAGGGACACCGGGGAGCTGTTTTTT.

Written as DNA, the CDR3 is TGTGCCAGCAGTTTAGGACTAGCGGGGGGGGGAAATGAGCAGTTCTTC. It specifies CASSLGLAGGGNEQFF. The chain links TRBV28 to TRBJ2-1, with 15 nucleotides matching TRBD2. In germline, CDR1 is MDHEN, CDR2 SYDVKM. Germline trimming cut 2 bases from V and 7 bases from J; bases unmatched to any gene: 3. The CDR3 runs to 16 residues.